What follows describes a single TCR beta chain. The data are from a study of blood T cell repertoires in COVID-19. Across the whole study: Some COVID-19 samples were acute and others convalescent; all came from the United States, Italy and Spain.

The method was immunoSEQ multiplex PCR; TCRdb's version includes in-frame clones alone and lacks a portion of them. The profile covers some 150,000 clones, with roughly 84% appearing a single time and approximately 2.5% taken by the ten largest. The V segment lost 2 bases and the J segment 1 base; nucleotides outside the gene matches: 6. The germline gives CDR1 SEHNR, CDR2 FQNEAQ (reference sequence). The CDR3 runs to 16 residues. Material: peripheral blood. This receptor was taken from a human donor with acute or convalescent COVID-19. The donor label of this sample is uncertain. The V gene is TRBV7-9, the J gene TRBJ2-7, with 9 bases aligning to TRBD2. The DNA of the CDR3 is TGTGCCAGCAGCTTAAAATACCTAGCGGGATCCTACGAGCAGTACTTC. Its translation is CASSLKYLAGSYEQYF.